Below, 27 T cell receptor beta chains from the same sample are listed, as sequenced in a study of blood T cell repertoires in COVID-19. Profiled with immunoSEQ multiplex PCR; TCRdb holds only in-frame clones, not every one. The profile shows 120,000 or so clones, around nine tenths of them singletons. Material: peripheral blood. Every receptor here comes from a woman aged 80 or older with acute or convalescent COVID-19.

The V call is TRBV12-3 or TRBV12-4, the J call TRBJ2-1, with D possibly TRBD2 on 5 matching bases. V was shortened by 5 bases and J by 9 bases, with 8 bases between the two germline ends. The length of the CDR3 is 11 residues. CDR3 residues: CASSPRGEQFF. The CDR3 DNA is TGTGCCAGCAGTCCCCGGGGTGAGCAGTTCTTC.

This clone has just one count. The chain carries TRBV11-2 and TRBJ2-5; 10 bases are a match to TRBD2. The CDR3 totals 15 residues. Looked up from germline, CDR1 is SGHAT and CDR2 is FQNNGV. V was pared by 5 bases and J by 5 bases, with 8 bases of the junction left unmatched. This chain's CDR3 is CASSPSRAGGETQYF. CDR3 in DNA: TGTGCCAGCAGCCCCAGCCGAGCGGGAGGGGAGACCCAGTACTTC.

This rearrangement joins TRBV10-3 to TRBJ1-1, with 9 bases identical to TRBD1. J lost 5 bases, V lost 7 bases, and 2 bases had no gene match. This CDR3 contains 12 residues. In germline, CDR1 is ENHRY, CDR2 SYGVKD. The CDR3 loop is CAITDRGTEAFF. Written as DNA, the CDR3 is TGTGCCATCACGGACAGGGGAACTGAAGCTTTCTTT.

The CDR3 nucleotides are TGTGCCAGCAGTTACACGCAGGGTAAGGGCTACGAGCAGTACTTC. Its protein is CASSYTQGKGYEQYF. This sequence joins TRBV6-2 or TRBV6-3 and TRBJ2-7, with D maybe TRBD1 (5 bases). CDR1 and CDR2 from the germline V gene are MNHEY and SVGEGT. The CDR3 has 15 residues. Deletions cut 2 bases from V and 3 bases from J, with 14 bases between.

The sample holds one count of this clone. This chain joins TRBV10-1 and TRBJ2-3; the D gene is possibly TRBD2 (5 bases). Trimming shortened V by 5 bases and J by 0 bases, and 6 bases separated the two germline ends. The CDR3 spans 13 residues. The germline CDR1 and CDR2 sequences are WNHNN and SYGVQD (reference sequence). CDR3 bases: TGCGCCAGCAGTAGGACTAGCACAGATACGCAGTATTTT. This gives the protein CASSRTSTDTQYF.

The rearrangement joins TRBV4-1 to TRBJ2-3, with D unclear. Germline V gene lookup returns CDR1 MGHRA and CDR2 YSYEKL. CDR3 length equals 13 residues. Trimming pared 0 bases from V and 6 bases from J, leaving 7 bases between. In nucleotides, the CDR3 is TGCGCCAGCAGCCAAGATCGGTCCGATACGCAGTATTTT. Protein product: CASSQDRSDTQYF.

V gene TRBV3-1 (or the pseudogene TRBV3-2) combines with J gene TRBJ1-3; 12 bases are a match to TRBD1. Losses at the gene ends were 6 bases for V and 4 bases for J; bases not matched to a gene: 1. CDR3 length: 14 residues. Germline assignment: CDR1 LGHDT and CDR2 YNNKEL (reference sequence). The CDR3 sequence: CASRGQGAGNTIYF. The CDR3 DNA follows: TGTGCCAGCAGGGGACAGGGGGCGGGAAACACCATATATTTT.

The V gene is TRBV6-2 or TRBV6-3, the J gene TRBJ1-1; D gene unclear. Trimming left V 7 bases short and J 4 bases short, with 19 bases between. Germline V gene data show CDR1 as MNHEY and CDR2 as SVGEGT. The CDR3 is 15 amino acids. The CDR3 loop reads CASIPAPPRGTEAFF. CDR3 DNA: TGTGCCAGCATCCCCGCCCCGCCTCGAGGCACTGAAGCTTTCTTT.

The genes are TRBV6-2 or TRBV6-3 and TRBJ1-1, with D unresolved. Germline V gives CDR1 MNHEY, CDR2 SVGEGT. The CDR3 is made up of 18 amino acids. V was shortened by 6 bases and J by 1 base, with 24 bases between the two germline ends. The CDR3 reads CASSTEKSGWVGNTEAFF. The DNA of the CDR3 is TGTGCCAGCAGCACGGAAAAGAGCGGTTGGGTAGGGAACACTGAAGCTTTCTTT.

The chain is built from TRBV6-2 or TRBV6-3 and TRBJ1-2; the D is unclear. CDR1 MNHEY and CDR2 SVGEGT come from the germline V gene. The CDR3 extends over 13 amino acids. V lost 6 bases and J 6 bases, leaving 14 bases between the germline ends. For the CDR3, the DNA is TGTGCCAGCAGCCCTCCCCGGAGAGATGGCTACACCTTC. Its translation: CASSPPRRDGYTF.

The chain carries TRBV6-5 and TRBJ2-3; 10 nucleotides match TRBD2. Germline V gene lookup returns CDR1 MNHEY and CDR2 SVGAGI. With V trimmed by 7 bases and J by 5 bases, 6 bases remained unmatched. This CDR3 is 14 amino acids long. The CDR3: CASTKRTSGDTQYF. CDR3 sequence (DNA): TGTGCCAGCACCAAAAGGACTAGCGGAGATACGCAGTATTTT.

CDR3 nucleotides: TGTGCCAGCAGCACGAAAAGGACTAGCGGGGGGGTGGGCACAGATACGCAGTATTTT. Translating gives CASSTKRTSGGVGTDTQYF. The rearrangement uses TRBV4-2 and TRBJ2-3; 15 positions match TRBD2. V gave up 5 bases and J gave up 1 base; unmatched junction bases: 10. This CDR3 is 19 amino acids long. Looked up from germline, CDR1 is LGHNA and CDR2 is YNFKEQ.

The chain joins TRBV11-3 to TRBJ2-2; TRBD1 agrees at 8 bases. The J segment lost 7 bases and the V segment lost 4 bases, leaving 2 bases of the junction unmatched. CDR1 and CDR2 from the germline V gene are SGHNT and YENEEA. The CDR3 extends over 13 amino acids. Here the CDR3 DNA reads TGTGCCAGCAGCTCCAGGGGGCGCGGGGAGCTGTTTTTT. Amino acids: CASSSRGRGELFF.

The chain couples TRBV2 to TRBJ2-2; the D gene is possibly TRBD2 (6 bases). This CDR3 spans 16 amino acids. Germline CDR1 reads SNHLY; CDR2 reads FYNNEI. V was shortened by 8 bases and J by 2 bases, with 18 bases between the two germline ends. CDR3 DNA sequence: TGTGCCAGCGGACTACTCGGGACTCCTAACACCGGGGAGCTGTTTTTT. Protein product: CASGLLGTPNTGELFF.

The chain joins TRBV5-6 to TRBJ1-4; the D gene is possibly TRBD1 (5 bases). CDR3 size: 15 residues. Germline loops: CDR1 SGHDT, CDR2 YYEEEE. Trimming cost V 1 base and J 1 base, with 8 bases left between them. CDR3 nucleotide sequence: TGTGCCAGCAGCTTGTGGGGCAGAACTAATGAAAAACTGTTTTTT. Its protein product is CASSLWGRTNEKLFF.

The chain combines TRBV5-6 with TRBJ2-5, with 9 bases aligning to TRBD1. V was pared by 3 bases and J by 10 bases, with 10 bases of the junction left unmatched. CDR3 length equals 14 residues. Germline V gene data show CDR1 as SGHDT and CDR2 as YYEEEE. The CDR3 region is CASSWGTGLKGQYF. CDR3 nucleotide sequence: TGTGCCAGCAGCTGGGGGACAGGGCTCAAGGGCCAGTACTTC.

The count of this clone is one. J is TRBJ1-6 and V is TRBV2; 7 nucleotides match TRBD1. Trimming at V came to 6 bases and at J to 9 bases, leaving 17 bases not matched to a gene. The germline V gene has CDR1 SNHLY and CDR2 FYNNEI. The CDR3 is made up of 17 amino acids. CDR3 sequence reads: CASRPPGGQRVGSPLHF. CDR3 coding DNA: TGTGCCAGCAGGCCCCCCGGGGGACAGAGAGTGGGTTCACCCCTCCACTTT.

This rearrangement joins TRBV5-6 to TRBJ2-4; 10 nucleotides agree with TRBD2. The CDR3 contains 14 residues. Germline CDR1 SGHDT, CDR2 YYEEEE. The CDR3 region has the DNA TGTGCAAGCCACCCCCGACTAGCGGGAAACATTCAGTACTTC. This gives the protein CASHPRLAGNIQYF. Looking up the rest from reference TRBV5-6 and TRBJ2-4 gives the full variable domain: DAGVTQSPTHLIKTRGQQVTLRCSPKSGHDTVSWYQQALGQGPQFIFQYYEEEERQRGNFPDRFSGHQFPNYSSELNVNALLLGDSALYLCASHPRLAGNIQYFGAGTRLSVL.

The chain carries TRBV18 and TRBJ1-1, with a weak D call TRBD1 (6 bases). Trimming cost V 8 bases and J 0 bases, with 19 bases left between them. This CDR3 comprises 16 residues. The germline gives CDR1 KGHSH, CDR2 LQKENI. CDR3 in DNA: TGTGCCAGCGCTGGACAGTTGGGGCTCATGAACACTGAAGCTTTCTTT. The encoded protein is CASAGQLGLMNTEAFF.

The chain combines TRBV7-2 with TRBJ2-1, with a weak D call TRBD2 (6 bases). Trimming shortened V by 0 bases and J by 5 bases, and 11 bases separated the two germline ends. CDR3 length equals 15 residues. Germline CDR1 reads SGHTA; CDR2 reads FQGNSA. Here the CDR3 reads CASSLAATRDNEQFF. DNA of the CDR3: TGTGCCAGCAGCTTAGCGGCGACTAGGGACAATGAGCAGTTCTTC.

The chain joins TRBV27 to TRBJ2-2; possible D gene TRBD2, 6 bases. Germline V gives CDR1 MNHEY, CDR2 SMNVEV (reference sequence). V lost 3 bases to trimming and J lost 4 bases, with 12 bases between them. The CDR3 is 15 amino acids. CDR3 amino acids: CASSLIGGSTGELFF. As DNA, the CDR3 is TGTGCCAGCAGTTTGATCGGGGGTTCCACCGGGGAGCTGTTTTTT.

The rearrangement links TRBV11-2 to TRBJ2-3, with 7 nucleotides matching TRBD2. V shed 2 bases and J 2 bases; nucleotides not matched to a gene: 10. The CDR3 totals 17 residues. Germline CDR1 and CDR2: SGHAT and FQNNGV. CDR3 loop: CASSLPRGSGHTDTQYF. The CDR3 DNA follows: TGTGCCAGCAGCTTACCTCGCGGGAGCGGCCACACAGATACGCAGTATTTT.

The chain is built from TRBV12-5 and TRBJ1-2; 9 bases match TRBD1. The junction had 1 base not matched to a gene; V was cut back by 3 bases and J by 2 bases. CDR3 length: 14 residues. Germline loops: CDR1 LGHNT, CDR2 FRNRAP. The CDR3 DNA follows: TGTGCTAGTGGTTTAGGACAGGGGAACTATGGCTACACCTTC. Translation: CASGLGQGNYGYTF.

The rearrangement uses TRBV29-1 and TRBJ1-2; D might be TRBD1 (5 bases). Per germline, CDR1 SQVTM and CDR2 ANQGSEA. CDR3 length: 13 residues. Between the trimmed V and J ends, which lost 3 bases and 4 bases, there was a span of 12 bases. CDR3 in amino acids: CSVDAGLSYGYTF. The CDR3 DNA reads as TGCAGCGTTGATGCAGGGTTAAGCTATGGCTACACCTTC.

J is TRBJ2-1 and V is TRBV9; TRBD2 is a possible D gene (6 bases). Trimming left V 5 bases short and J 2 bases short, with 14 bases between. In germline, CDR1 is SGDLS, CDR2 YYNGEE. This CDR3 is 15 amino acids long. CDR3 protein: CASRGGGSAYNEQFF. CDR3 bases: TGTGCCAGCAGGGGAGGAGGGAGCGCCTACAATGAGCAGTTCTTC.

The gene calls are TRBV18 and TRBJ1-2; tentative D call: TRBD1 (6 bases). V lost 6 bases, J lost 1 base, and 12 bases lay in between. Germline CDR1 reads KGHSH; CDR2 reads LQKENI. The CDR3 loop spans 14 amino acids. CDR3 protein: CASSTTGRNYGYTF. Here the CDR3 DNA reads TGTGCCAGCTCGACGACAGGACGTAACTATGGCTACACCTTC. The full variable domain, rest sourced from reference TRBV18 and TRBJ1-2, is NAGVMQNPRHLVRRRGQEARLRCSPMKGHSHVYWYRQLPEEGLKFMVYLQKENIIDESGMPKERFSAEFPKEGPSILRIQQVVRGDSAAYFCASSTTGRNYGYTFGSGTRLTVV.

The J gene is TRBJ1-6, the V gene TRBV6-1; D remains ambiguous. The CDR3 totals 14 residues. Germline V gene sequence: CDR1 MNHNS, CDR2 SASEGT. Trimming removed 1 base from V and 7 bases from J, with 8 bases in between. CDR3 sequence: CASSEVLGNSPLHF. The CDR3 nucleotides read TGTGCCAGCAGTGAAGTACTAGGGAATTCACCCCTCCACTTT.